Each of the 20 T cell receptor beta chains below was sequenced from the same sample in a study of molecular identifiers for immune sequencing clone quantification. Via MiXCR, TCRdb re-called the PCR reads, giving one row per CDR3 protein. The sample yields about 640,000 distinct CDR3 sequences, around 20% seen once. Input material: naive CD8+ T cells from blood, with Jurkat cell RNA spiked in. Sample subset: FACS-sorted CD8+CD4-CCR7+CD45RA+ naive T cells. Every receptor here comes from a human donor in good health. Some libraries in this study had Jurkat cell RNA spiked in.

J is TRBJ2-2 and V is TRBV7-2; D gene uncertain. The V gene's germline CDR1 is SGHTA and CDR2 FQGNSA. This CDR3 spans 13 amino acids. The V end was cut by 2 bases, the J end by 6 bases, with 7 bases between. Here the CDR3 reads CASSLPSSGELFF. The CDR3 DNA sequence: TGTGCCAGCAGCTTACCTAGTTCCGGGGAGCTGTTTTTT.

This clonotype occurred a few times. The CDR3 protein is CASSQGTNREQFF. The CDR3 nucleotides read TGTGCCAGCAGCCAAGGGACTAATCGTGAGCAGTTCTTC. This sequence joins TRBV4-2 and TRBJ2-1, with a possible D match to TRBD2 (6 bases). Deletions cut 1 base from V and 9 bases from J, with 10 bases between. The CDR3 has 13 residues. Germline CDR1 LGHNA, CDR2 YNFKEQ.

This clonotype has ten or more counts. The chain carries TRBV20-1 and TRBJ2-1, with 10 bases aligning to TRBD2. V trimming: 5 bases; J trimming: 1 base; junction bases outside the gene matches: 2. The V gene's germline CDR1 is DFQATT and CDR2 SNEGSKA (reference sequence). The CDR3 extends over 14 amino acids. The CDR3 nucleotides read TGCAGTGCTCCGGGACTAGCGTCCTACAATGAGCAGTTCTTC. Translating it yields CSAPGLASYNEQFF.

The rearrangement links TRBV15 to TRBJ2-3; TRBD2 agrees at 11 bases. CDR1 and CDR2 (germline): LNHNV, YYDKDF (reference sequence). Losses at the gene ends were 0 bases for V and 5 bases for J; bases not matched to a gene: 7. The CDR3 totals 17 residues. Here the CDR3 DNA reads TGTGCCACCAGCAGAGATAGTAGCGGGGGGGCTATAGATACGCAGTATTTT. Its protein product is CATSRDSSGGAIDTQYF.

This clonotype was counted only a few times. CDR3 protein: CASSGRTATDTQYF. CDR3 nucleotide sequence: TGTGCCAGCAGCGGACGGACTGCCACAGATACGCAGTATTTT. The chain links TRBV7-9 to TRBJ2-3; tentative D call: TRBD2 (5 bases). With 5 bases removed from V and 2 bases from J, the gap between germline ends came to 11 bases. This CDR3 region has 14 residues. Germline V lookup: CDR1 SEHNR, CDR2 FQNEAQ (reference sequence).

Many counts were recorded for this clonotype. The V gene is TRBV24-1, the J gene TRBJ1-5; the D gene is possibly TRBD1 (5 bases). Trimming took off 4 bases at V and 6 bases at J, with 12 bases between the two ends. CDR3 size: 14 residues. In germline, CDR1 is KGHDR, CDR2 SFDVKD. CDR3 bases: TGTGCCACCAGTGACTGGGGGTCGGCTCAGCCCCAGCATTTT. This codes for CATSDWGSAQPQHF.

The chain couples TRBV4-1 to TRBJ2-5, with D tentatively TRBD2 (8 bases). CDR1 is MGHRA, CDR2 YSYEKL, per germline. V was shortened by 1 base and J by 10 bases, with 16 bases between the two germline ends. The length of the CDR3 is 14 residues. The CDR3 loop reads CASSQGGQLAGQYF. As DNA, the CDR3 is TGCGCCAGCAGCCAAGGGGGACAGCTAGCGGGCCAGTACTTC.

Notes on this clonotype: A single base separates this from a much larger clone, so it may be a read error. In DNA, the CDR3 is TGCAGCGTTGAGGGGACAGGAGACTTAATCTATGACTACACCTTC. Its translation is CSVEGTGDLIYDYTF. The V gene is TRBV29-1, the J gene TRBJ1-2; 8 nucleotides align to TRBD1. The CDR3 runs 15 residues. Germline CDR1 is SQVTM and CDR2 is ANQGSEA.

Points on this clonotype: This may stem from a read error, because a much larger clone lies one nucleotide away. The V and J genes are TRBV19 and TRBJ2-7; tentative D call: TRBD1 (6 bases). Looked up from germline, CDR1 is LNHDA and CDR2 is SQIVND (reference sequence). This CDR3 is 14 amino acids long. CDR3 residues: CASSIDRGSYGQYF. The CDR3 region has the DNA TGTGCCAGTAGTATAGACAGGGGTTCCTACGGGCAGTACTTC. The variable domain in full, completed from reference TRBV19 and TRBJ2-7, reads DGGITQSPKYLFRKEGQNVTLSCEQNLNHDAMYWYRQDPGQGLRLIYYSQIVNDFQKGDIAEGYSVSREKKESFPLTVTSAQKNPTAFYLCASSIDRGSYGQYFGPGTRLTVT.

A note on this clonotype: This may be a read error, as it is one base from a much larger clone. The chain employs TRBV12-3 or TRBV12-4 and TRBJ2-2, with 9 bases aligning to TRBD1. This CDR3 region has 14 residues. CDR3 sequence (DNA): TGTGCCAGCAGCCAGGGACAGGGAGCCGGGGAGCCGTTTTTT. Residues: CASSQGQGAGEPFF.

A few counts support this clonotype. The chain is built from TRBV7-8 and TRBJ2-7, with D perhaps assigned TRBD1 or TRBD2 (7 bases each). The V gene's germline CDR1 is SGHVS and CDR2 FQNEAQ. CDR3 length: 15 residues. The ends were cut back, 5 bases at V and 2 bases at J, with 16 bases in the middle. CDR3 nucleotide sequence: TGTGCCAGCAGCCCAGGGGGGGTATGGGCCTACGAGCAGTACTTC. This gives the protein CASSPGGVWAYEQYF.

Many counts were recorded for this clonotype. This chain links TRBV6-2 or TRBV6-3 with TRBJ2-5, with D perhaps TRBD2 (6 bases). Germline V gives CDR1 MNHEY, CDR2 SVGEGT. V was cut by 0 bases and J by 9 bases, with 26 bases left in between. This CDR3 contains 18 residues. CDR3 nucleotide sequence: TGTGCCAGCAGTTACTCGTTCGTCGGGGTACCCCCGGGAGCGGCCCAGTACTTC. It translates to CASSYSFVGVPPGAAQYF.

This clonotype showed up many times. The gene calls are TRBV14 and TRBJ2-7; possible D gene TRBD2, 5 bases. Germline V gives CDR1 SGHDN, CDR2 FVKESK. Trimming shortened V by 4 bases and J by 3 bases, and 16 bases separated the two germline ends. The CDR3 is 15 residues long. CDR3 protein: CASSPTWGEGYEQYF. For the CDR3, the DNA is TGTGCCAGCAGCCCCACCTGGGGAGAGGGCTACGAGCAGTACTTC.

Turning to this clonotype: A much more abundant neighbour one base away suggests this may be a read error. The CDR3 sequence is CASSFVPGLECLYEQYF. The DNA of the CDR3 is TGTGCCAGCAGCTTTGTTCCGGGACTAGAGTGCCTCTACGAGCAGTACTTC. V is TRBV7-9 and J is TRBJ2-7; TRBD2 matches 8 bases. V was clipped by 3 bases and J by 3 bases; unmatched bases: 13. Germline V CDR1 and CDR2: SEHNR, FQNEAQ (reference sequence). The CDR3 loop spans 17 amino acids.

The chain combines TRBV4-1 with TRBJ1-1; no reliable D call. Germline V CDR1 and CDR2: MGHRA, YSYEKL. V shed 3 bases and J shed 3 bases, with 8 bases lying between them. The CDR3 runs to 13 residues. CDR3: CASSQVYDTEAFF. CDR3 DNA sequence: TGCGCCAGCAGCCAGGTGTACGACACTGAAGCTTTCTTT.

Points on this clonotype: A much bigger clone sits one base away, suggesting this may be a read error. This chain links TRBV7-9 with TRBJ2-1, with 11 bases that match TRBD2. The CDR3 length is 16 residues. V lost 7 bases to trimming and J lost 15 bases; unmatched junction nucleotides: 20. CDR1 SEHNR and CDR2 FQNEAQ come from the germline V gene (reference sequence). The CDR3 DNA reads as TGTGCCAGCAACAATTCCGGGACTAGCGGCGTCTCGCTCTGGTTCTTC. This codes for CASNNSGTSGVSLWFF.

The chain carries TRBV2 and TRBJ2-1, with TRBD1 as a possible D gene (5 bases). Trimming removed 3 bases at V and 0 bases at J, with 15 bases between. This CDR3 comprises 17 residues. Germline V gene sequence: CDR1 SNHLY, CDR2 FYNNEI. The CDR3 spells CASSDVGAESSYNEQFF. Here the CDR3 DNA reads TGTGCCAGCAGTGATGTAGGGGCAGAGAGCTCCTACAATGAGCAGTTCTTC.

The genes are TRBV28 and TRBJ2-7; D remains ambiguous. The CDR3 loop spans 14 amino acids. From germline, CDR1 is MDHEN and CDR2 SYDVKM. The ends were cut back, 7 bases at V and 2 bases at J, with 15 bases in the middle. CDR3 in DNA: TGTGCCAGCAACTTGCTCAGGCTTGCCTACGAGCAGTACTTC. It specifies CASNLLRLAYEQYF.

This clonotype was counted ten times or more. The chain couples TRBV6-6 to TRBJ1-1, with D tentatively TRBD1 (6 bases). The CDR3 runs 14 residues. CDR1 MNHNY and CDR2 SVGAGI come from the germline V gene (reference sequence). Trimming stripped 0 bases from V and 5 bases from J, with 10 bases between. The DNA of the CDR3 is TGTGCCAGCAGTTACTCGGGGGGGGCAACTGAAGCTTTCTTT. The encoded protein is CASSYSGGATEAFF.

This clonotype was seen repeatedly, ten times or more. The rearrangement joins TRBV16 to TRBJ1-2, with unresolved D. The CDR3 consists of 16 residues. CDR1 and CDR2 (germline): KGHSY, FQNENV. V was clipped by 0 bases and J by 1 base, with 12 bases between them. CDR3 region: CASSQSSPDFNYGYTF. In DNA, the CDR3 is TGTGCCAGCAGCCAATCGTCCCCAGATTTTAACTATGGCTACACCTTC.